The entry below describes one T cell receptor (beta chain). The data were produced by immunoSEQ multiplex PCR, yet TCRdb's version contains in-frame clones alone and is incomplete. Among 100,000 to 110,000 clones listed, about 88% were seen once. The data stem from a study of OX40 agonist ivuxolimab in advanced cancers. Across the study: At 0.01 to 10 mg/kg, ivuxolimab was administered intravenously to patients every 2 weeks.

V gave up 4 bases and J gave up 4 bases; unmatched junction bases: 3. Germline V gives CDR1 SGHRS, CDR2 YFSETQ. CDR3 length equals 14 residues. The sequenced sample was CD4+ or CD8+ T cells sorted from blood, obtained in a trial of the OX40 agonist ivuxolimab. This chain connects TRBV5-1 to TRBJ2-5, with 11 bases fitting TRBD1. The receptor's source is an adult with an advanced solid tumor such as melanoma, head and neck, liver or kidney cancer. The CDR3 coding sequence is TGCGCCAGCAGCCCGGGACAGGGGGTAGAGACCCAGTACTTC. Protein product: CASSPGQGVETQYF.